One and the same sample provided the 2 T cell receptor beta chains below, sequenced in a study of T cell responses to AZD1222 COVID-19 vaccine. Some clones are missing from TCRdb's copy, which holds only in-frame ones; the method was immunoSEQ multiplex PCR. The sample contains 100,000 to 150,000 clones, approximately 90% of which appear only once. Sequencing was performed on peripheral blood, taken 28 days after the second AZD1222 dose. The receptors were gathered from an adult who received the AZD1222 COVID-19 vaccine.

This clone was counted once. The chain combines TRBV7-9 with TRBJ2-1, with 8 bases aligning to TRBD2. V was clipped by 5 bases and J by 8 bases; unmatched bases: 11. This CDR3 comprises 15 residues. CDR1 is SEHNR, CDR2 FQNEAQ, per germline (reference sequence). CDR3 DNA: TGTGCCAGCAGCCCCCAGCGGGAGCCCCCCTATGAGCAGTTCTTC. Translating gives CASSPQREPPYEQFF.

The V gene is TRBV18, the J gene TRBJ2-5; D may be TRBD1 (6 bases). The CDR3 loop spans 13 amino acids. Trimming stripped 2 bases from V and 3 bases from J, with 7 bases between. In germline, CDR1 is KGHSH, CDR2 LQKENI. CDR3 in DNA: TGTGCCAGCTCACCAGGACAGAAAGAGACCCAGTACTTC. Residues: CASSPGQKETQYF.